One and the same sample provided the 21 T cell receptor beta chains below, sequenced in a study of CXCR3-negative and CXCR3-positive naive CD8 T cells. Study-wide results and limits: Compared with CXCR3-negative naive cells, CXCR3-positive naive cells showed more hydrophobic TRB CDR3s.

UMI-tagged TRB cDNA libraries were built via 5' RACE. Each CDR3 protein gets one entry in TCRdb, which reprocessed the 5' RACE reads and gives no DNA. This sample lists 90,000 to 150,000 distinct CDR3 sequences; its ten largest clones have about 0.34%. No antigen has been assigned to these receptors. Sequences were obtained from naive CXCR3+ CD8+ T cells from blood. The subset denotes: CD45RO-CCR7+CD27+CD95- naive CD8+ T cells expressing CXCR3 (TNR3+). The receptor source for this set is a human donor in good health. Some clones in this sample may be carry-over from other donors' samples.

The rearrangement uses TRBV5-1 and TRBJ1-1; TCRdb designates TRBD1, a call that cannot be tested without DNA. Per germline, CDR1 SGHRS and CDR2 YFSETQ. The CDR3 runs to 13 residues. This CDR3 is CASSLGGSTEAFF.

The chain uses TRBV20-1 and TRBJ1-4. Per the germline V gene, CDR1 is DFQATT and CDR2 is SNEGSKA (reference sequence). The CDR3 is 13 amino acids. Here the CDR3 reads CSAPTETNEKLFF.

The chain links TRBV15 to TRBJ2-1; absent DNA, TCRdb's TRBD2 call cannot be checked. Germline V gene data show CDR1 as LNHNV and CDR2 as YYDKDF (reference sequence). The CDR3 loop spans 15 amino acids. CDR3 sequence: CATSRDRGLAGEQFF. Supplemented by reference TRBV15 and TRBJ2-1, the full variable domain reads DAMVIQNPRYQVTQFGKPVTLSCSQTLNHNVMYWYQQKSSQAPKLLFHYYDKDFNNEADTPDNFQSRRPNTSFCFLDIRSPGLGDTAMYLCATSRDRGLAGEQFFGPGTRLTVL.

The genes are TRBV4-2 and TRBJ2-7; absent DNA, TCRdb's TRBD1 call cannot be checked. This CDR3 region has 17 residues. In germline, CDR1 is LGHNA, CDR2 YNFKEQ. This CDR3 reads CASSQVSGSGASYEQYF.

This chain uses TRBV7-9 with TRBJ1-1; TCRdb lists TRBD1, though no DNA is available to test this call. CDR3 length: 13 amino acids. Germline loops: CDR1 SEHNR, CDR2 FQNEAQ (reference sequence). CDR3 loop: CASSPPGGAEAFF.

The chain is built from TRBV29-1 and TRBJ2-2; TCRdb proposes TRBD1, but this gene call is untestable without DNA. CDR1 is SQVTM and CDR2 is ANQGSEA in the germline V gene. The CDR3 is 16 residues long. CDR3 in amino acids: CSVIVFGSTGGGELFF.

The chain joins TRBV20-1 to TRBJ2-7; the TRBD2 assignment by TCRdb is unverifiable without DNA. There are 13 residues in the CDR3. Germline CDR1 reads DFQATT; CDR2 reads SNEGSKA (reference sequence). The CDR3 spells CSAYSGNTYEQYF.

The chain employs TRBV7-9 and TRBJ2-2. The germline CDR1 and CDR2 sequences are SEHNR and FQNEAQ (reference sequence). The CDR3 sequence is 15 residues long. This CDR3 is CASSLGPHYTGELFF.

Here the CDR3 reads CASSEGHGYTF. The V and J genes are TRBV2 and TRBJ1-2. The CDR3 spans 11 residues. CDR1 SNHLY and CDR2 FYNNEI come from the germline V gene.

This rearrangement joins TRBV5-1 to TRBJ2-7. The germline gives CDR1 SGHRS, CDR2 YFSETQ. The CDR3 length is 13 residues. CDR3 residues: CASSQLGAYEQYF. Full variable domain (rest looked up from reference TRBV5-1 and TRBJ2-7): KAGVTQTPRYLIKTRGQQVTLSCSPISGHRSVSWYQQTPGQGLQFLFEYFSETQRNKGNFPGRFSGRQFSNSRSEMNVSTLELGDSALYLCASSQLGAYEQYFGPGTRLTVT.

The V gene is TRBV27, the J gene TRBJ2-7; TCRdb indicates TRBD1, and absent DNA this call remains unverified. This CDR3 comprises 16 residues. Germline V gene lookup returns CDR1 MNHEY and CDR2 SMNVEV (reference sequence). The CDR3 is CASSLSPGQLSYEQYF.

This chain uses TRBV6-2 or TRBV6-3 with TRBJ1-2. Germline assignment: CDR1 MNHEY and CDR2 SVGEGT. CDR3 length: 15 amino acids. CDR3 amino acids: CPSCIPGLRYYGYTF.

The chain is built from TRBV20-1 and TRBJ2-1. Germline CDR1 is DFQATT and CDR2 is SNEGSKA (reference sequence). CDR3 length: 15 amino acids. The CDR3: CSARIVESSYNEQFF.

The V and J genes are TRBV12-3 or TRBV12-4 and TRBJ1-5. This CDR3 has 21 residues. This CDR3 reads CASSLRRREDQEGYSNQPQHF.

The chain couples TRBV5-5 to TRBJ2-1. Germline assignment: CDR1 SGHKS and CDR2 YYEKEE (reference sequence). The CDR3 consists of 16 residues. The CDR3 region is CASSLDWGSSYNEQFF.

CDR3 residues: CASSYSRYNEQFF. The V and J genes are TRBV6-6 and TRBJ2-1. The CDR3 consists of 13 residues. Germline-derived CDR1 and CDR2 are MNHNY and SVGAGI (reference sequence).

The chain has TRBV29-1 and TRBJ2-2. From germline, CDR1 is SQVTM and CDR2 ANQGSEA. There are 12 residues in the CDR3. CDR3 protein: CSVGENTGELFF.

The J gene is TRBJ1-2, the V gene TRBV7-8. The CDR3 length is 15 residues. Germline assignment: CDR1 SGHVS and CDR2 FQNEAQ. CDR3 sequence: CASSLQGEGRYGYTF.

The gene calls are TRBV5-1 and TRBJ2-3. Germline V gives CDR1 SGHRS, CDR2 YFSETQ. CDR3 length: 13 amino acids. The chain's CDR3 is CASRLTSVDTQYF.

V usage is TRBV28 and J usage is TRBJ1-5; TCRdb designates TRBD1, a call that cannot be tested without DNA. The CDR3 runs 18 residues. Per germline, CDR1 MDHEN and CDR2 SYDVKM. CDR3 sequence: CASSLYQGAQGADQPQHF.

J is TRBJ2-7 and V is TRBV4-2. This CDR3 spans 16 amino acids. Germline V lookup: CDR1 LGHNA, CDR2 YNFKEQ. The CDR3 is CASSQDWGTQAYEQYF.